The rows below give T cell receptor beta chains drawn from one sample of a study of technical replicates of blood from four donors. The repertoire was sequenced with immunoSEQ multiplex PCR; TCRdb's copy has only in-frame clones and lacks some. Among some 75,000 clones listed, about 96% were seen once. The specimen was T cells isolated from PBMCs. These TCRs come from a human donor in good health. Each CDR3 is given without its conserved first and last residue. Fields, in order: J gene, V gene, CDR3 protein.

TRBJ1-4 TRBV4-2 ASSQVNVREKLF
TRBJ2-3 TRBV9 ASATTSGTDTQY
TRBJ1-2 TRBV13 ASSRTGIDGYT
TRBJ1-4 TRBV27 ASSYQGANEKLF
TRBJ1-1 TRBV7-2 ASSLDQGTEAF
TRBJ2-7 TRBV19 ASSAGGVYEQY
TRBJ1-1 TRBV27 ASSLMGQGSTEAF
TRBJ2-3 TRBV9 ASSVEDRASDTQY
TRBJ1-3 TRBV5-6 ASSQDRSSGNTIY
TRBJ1-5 TRBV7-8 ASSLETGPSKGPQH
TRBJ1-5 TRBV7-2 ASRWTGDQPQH
TRBJ2-7 TRBV27 ASSLGLGGPYEQY
TRBJ1-3 TRBV7-9 ASSFAGTSGNTIY
TRBJ2-4 TRBV6-5 ASRPLRDENIQY
TRBJ2-5 TRBV4-3 ASSQDWGTMHRWETQY
TRBJ2-3 TRBV5-4 ASSPRRITDTQY
TRBJ1-1 TRBV28 ASSFRTRGFWSF